This TCR beta chain was identified in a study of OX40 agonist ivuxolimab in advanced cancers. Measured with immunoSEQ multiplex PCR; TCRdb has only the in-frame clones, and not every one. This sample has some 21,000 clones, with 65% to 90% found just once. The germline CDR1 and CDR2 sequences are LNHDA and SQIVND (reference sequence). The CDR3 consists of 14 residues. V shed 5 bases, J shed 6 bases, and the junction held 7 bases outside the gene matches. This receptor was taken from an adult with an advanced solid tumor such as melanoma, head and neck, liver or kidney cancer. This rearrangement joins TRBV19 to TRBJ1-5; TRBD1 matches at 7 bases. This specimen consisted of CD4+ or CD8+ T cells sorted from blood, obtained in a trial of the OX40 agonist ivuxolimab. CDR3 sequence: CASSSTGVGQPQHF. The CDR3 DNA reads as TGTGCCAGTAGTTCCACAGGGGTGGGTCAGCCCCAGCATTTT.